This TCR beta chain was sequenced during a study of blood T cell repertoires in COVID-19. Study overall: Samples came from the United States, Italy and Spain, spanning acute and convalescent COVID-19.

This CDR3 spans 15 amino acids. CDR1 is MNHNY and CDR2 is SVGAGI in the germline V gene (reference sequence). V shed 5 bases and J 2 bases; nucleotides not matched to a gene: 4. In terms of age and location, participants ranged from roughly 18 to 100 years and lived in approximately 24 US areas. Cohorts were determined from participant-reported clinical history. Original analysis: Nucleated cell counts were estimated from reference gene primer amplification. Sequencing used immunoSEQ multiplex PCR; TCRdb keeps in-frame clones, though not all of them. That table supplies the V and J calls and clone size; D and trimming were determined from the DNA. The sample holds around 310,000 clones; around 92% are singletons and the top ten take over 9%.

J is TRBJ2-3 and V is TRBV6-6, with 10 nucleotides matching TRBD2. The sequenced material came from PBMCs or T cells enriched from blood (not recorded which). The clonotype comes from a woman aged 25 to 39 who had recovered from COVID-19. The CDR3 region has the DNA TGTGCCAGCAGTCCCCTAGCGGGAGTCACAGATACGCAGTATTTT. It codes for CASSPLAGVTDTQYF.